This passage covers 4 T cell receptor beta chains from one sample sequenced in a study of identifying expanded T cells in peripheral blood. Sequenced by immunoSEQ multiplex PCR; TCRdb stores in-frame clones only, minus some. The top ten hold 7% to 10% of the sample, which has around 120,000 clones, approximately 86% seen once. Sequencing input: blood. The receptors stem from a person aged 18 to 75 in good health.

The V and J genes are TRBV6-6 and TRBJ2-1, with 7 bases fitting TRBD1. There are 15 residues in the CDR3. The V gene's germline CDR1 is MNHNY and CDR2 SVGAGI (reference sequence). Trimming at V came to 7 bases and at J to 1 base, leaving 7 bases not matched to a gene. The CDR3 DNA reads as TGTGCCAGCATCAGGGGACAGATTTCCTACAATGAGCAGTTCTTC. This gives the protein CASIRGQISYNEQFF.

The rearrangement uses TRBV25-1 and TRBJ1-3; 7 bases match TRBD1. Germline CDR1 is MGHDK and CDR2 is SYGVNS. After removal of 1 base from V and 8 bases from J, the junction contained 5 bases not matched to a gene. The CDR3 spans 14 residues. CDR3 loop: CASSESRQGDTIYF. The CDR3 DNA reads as TGTGCCAGCAGTGAATCGAGGCAGGGGGACACCATATATTTT.

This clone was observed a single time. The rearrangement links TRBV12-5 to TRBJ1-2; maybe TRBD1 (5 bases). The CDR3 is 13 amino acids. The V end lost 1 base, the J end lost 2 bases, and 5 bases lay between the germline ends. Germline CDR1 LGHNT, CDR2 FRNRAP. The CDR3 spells CASGLGGNYGYTF. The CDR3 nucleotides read TGTGCTAGTGGTTTGGGGGGGAACTATGGCTACACCTTC.

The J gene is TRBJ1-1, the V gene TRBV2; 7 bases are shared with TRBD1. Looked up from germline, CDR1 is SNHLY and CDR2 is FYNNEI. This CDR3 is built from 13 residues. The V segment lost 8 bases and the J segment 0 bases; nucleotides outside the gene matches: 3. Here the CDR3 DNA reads TGTGCCAGCGGGGGACAGATGAACACTGAAGCTTTCTTT. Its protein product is CASGGQMNTEAFF.